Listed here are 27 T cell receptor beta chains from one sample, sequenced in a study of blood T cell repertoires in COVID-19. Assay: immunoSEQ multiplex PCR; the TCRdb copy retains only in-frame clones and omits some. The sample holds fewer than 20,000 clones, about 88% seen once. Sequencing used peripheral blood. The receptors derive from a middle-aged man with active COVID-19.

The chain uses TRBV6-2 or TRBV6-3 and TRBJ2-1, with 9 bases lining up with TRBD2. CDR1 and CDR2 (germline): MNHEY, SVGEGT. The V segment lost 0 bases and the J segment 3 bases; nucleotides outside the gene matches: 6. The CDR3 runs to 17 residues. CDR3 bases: TGTGCCAGCAGTTACTCGCCTGCTAGCGGGATCTACAATGAGCAGTTCTTC. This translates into CASSYSPASGIYNEQFF.

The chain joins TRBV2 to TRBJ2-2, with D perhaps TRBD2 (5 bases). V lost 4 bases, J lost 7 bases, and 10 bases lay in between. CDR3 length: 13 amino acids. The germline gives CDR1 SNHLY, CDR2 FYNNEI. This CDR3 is CASSVMAGGELFF. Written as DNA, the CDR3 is TGTGCCAGCAGTGTCATGGCGGGCGGGGAGCTGTTTTTT. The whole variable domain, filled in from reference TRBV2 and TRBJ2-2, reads EPEVTQTPSHQVTQMGQEVILRCVPISNHLYFYWYRQILGQKVEFLVSFYNNEISEKSEIFDDQFSVERPDGSNFTLKIRSTKLEDSAMYFCASSVMAGGELFFGEGSRLTVL.

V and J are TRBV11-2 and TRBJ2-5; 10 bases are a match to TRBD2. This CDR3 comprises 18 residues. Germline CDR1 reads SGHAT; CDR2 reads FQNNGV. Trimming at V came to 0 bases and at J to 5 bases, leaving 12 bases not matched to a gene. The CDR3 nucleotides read TGTGCCAGCAGCTTAGATGTTCGGCTAGCGGGAGCGGGTGAGACCCAGTACTTC. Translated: CASSLDVRLAGAGETQYF.

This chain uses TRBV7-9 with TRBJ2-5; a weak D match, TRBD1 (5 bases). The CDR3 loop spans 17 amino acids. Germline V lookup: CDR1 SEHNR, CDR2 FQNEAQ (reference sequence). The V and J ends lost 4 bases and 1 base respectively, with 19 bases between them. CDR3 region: CASSYFRSGNTQETQYF. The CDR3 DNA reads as TGTGCCAGCAGCTACTTCCGATCAGGGAACACCCAAGAGACCCAGTACTTC. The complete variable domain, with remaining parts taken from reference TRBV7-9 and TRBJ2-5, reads DTGVSQNPRHKITKRGQNVTFRCDPISEHNRLYWYRQTLGQGPEFLTYFQNEAQLEKSRLLSDRFSAERPKGSFSTLEIQRTEQGDSAMYLCASSYFRSGNTQETQYFGPGTRLLVL.

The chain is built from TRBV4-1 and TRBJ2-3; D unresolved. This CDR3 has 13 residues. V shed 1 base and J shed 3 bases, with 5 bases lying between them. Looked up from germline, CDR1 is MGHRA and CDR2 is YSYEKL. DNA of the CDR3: TGCGCCAGCAGCCAAGTAAAAACAGATACGCAGTATTTT. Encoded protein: CASSQVKTDTQYF.

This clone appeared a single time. The DNA of the CDR3 is TGTGCCAGCAGCTTGTGGGTAGCAACCCCGTCGGGTTACAATGAGCAGTTCTTC. As protein: CASSLWVATPSGYNEQFF. V is TRBV7-2 and J is TRBJ2-1; no definite D call. Germline V gives CDR1 SGHTA, CDR2 FQGNSA. With 3 bases removed from V and 4 bases from J, the gap between germline ends came to 22 bases. The CDR3 covers 18 residues.

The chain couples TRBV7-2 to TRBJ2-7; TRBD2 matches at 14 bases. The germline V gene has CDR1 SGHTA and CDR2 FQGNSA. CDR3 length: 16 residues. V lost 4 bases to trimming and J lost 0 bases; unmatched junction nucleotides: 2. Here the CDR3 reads CASSSGLAGGSYEQYF. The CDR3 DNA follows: TGTGCCAGCAGCTCAGGACTAGCGGGAGGCTCCTACGAGCAGTACTTC.

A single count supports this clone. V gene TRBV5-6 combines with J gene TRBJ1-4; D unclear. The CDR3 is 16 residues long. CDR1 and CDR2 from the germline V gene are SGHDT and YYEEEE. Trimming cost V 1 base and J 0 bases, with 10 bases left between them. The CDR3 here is CASSLFGSATNEKLFF. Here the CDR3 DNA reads TGTGCCAGCAGCTTGTTCGGGTCAGCAACTAATGAAAAACTGTTTTTT.

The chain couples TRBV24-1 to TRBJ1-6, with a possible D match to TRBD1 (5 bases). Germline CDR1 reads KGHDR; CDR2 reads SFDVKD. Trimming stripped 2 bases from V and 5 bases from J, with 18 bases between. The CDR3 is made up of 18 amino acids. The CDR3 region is CATSDSIRARVDNSPLHF. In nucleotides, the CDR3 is TGTGCCACCAGTGATTCAATACGGGCCAGGGTGGATAATTCACCCCTCCACTTT.

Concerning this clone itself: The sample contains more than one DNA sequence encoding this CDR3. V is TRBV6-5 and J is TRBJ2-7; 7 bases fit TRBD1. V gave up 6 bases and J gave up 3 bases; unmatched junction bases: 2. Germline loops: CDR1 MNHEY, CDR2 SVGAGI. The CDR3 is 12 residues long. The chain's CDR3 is CASSPGGYEQYF. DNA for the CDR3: TGTGCCAGCAGCCCAGGGGGCTACGAGCAGTACTTC.

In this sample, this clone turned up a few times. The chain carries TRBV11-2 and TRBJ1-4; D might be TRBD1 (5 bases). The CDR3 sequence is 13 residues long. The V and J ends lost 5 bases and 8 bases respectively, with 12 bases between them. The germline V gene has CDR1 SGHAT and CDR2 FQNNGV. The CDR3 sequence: CASSTRVSEKLFF. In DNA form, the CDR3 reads TGTGCCAGCAGCACCAGGGTTAGCGAAAAACTGTTTTTT.

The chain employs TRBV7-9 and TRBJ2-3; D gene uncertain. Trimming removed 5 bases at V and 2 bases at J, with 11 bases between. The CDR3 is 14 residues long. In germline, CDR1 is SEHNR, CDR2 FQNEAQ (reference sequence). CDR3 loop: CASSQRASTDTQYF. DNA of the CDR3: TGTGCCAGCAGCCAACGAGCGTCCACAGATACGCAGTATTTT. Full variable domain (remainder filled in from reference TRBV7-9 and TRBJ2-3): DTGVSQNPRHKITKRGQNVTFRCDPISEHNRLYWYRQTLGQGPEFLTYFQNEAQLEKSRLLSDRFSAERPKGSFSTLEIQRTEQGDSAMYLCASSQRASTDTQYFGPGTRLTVL.

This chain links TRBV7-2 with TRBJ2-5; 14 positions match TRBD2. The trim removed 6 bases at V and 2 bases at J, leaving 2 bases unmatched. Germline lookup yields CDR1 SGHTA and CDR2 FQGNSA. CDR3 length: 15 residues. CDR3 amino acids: CASSRLAGGQETQYF. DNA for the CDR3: TGTGCCAGCAGTCGACTAGCGGGAGGGCAAGAGACCCAGTACTTC.

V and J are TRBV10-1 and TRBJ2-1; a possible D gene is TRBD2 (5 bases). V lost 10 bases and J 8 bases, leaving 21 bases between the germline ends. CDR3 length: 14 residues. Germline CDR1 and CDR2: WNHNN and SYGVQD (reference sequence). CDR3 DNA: TGCGCCACCCCCAAACGTAGACTGGGAGATGAGCAGTTCTTC. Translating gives CATPKRRLGDEQFF.

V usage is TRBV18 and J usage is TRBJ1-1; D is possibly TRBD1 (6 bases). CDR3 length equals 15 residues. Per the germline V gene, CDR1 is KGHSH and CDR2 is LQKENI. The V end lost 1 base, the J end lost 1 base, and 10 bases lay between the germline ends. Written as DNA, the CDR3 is TGTGCCAGCTCACCACAAACAGGGCGGAACACTGAAGCTTTCTTT. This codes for CASSPQTGRNTEAFF.

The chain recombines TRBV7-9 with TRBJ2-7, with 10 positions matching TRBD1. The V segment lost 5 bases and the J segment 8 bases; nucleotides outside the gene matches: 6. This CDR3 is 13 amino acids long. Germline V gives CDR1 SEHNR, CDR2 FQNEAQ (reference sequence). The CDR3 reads CASSRQGAYKQYF. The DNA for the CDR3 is TGTGCCAGCAGCCGACAGGGGGCTTACAAGCAGTACTTC.

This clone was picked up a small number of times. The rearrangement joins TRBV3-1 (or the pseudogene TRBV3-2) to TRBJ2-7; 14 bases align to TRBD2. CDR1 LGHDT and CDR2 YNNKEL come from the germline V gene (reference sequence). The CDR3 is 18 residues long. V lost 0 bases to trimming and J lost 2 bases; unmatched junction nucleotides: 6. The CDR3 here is CASSQEGTSGRGTYEQYF. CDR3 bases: TGTGCCAGCAGCCAAGAGGGGACTAGCGGGAGAGGCACCTACGAGCAGTACTTC.

Written as DNA, the CDR3 is TGCAGCGTTGAGAGAACGTATACCCAAGAGACCCAGTACTTC. This encodes CSVERTYTQETQYF. V usage is TRBV29-1 and J usage is TRBJ2-5; D is unresolved. This CDR3 spans 14 amino acids. Germline values: CDR1 SQVTM, CDR2 ANQGSEA. V gave up 3 bases and J gave up 1 base, with 12 bases separating them.

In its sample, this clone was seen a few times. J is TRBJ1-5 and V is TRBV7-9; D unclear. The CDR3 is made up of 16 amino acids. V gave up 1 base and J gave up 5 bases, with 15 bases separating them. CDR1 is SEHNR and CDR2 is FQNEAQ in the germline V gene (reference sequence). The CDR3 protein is CASSLVSTLVHQPQHF. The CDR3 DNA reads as TGTGCCAGCAGCTTAGTTTCGACACTTGTGCATCAGCCCCAGCATTTT.

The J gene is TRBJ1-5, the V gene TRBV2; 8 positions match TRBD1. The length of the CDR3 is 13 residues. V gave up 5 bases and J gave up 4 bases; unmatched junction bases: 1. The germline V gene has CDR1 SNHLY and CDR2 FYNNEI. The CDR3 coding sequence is TGTGCCAGCAGTCGGACAGGGAATCAGCCCCAGCATTTT. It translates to CASSRTGNQPQHF.

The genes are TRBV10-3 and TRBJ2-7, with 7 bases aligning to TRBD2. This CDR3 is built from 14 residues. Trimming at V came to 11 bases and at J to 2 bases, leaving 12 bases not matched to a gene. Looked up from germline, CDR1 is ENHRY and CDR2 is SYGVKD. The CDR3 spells CALRPSGTPYEQYF. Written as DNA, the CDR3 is TGTGCCCTGAGGCCTAGCGGTACCCCCTACGAGCAGTACTTC.

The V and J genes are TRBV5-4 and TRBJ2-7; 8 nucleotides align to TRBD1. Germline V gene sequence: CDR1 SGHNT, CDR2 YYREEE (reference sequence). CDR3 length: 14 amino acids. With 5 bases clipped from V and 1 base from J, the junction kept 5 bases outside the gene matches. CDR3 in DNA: TGTGCCAGCAGGCCGGGACAGGCATCCTACGAGCAGTACTTC. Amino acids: CASRPGQASYEQYF.

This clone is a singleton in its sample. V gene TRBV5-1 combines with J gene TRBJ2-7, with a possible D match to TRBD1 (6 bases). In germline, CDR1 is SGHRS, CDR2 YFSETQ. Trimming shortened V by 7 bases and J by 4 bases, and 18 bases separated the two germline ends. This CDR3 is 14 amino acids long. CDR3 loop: CASGMGHGEYEQYF. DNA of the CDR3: TGCGCCAGCGGGATGGGACACGGCGAGTACGAGCAGTACTTC.

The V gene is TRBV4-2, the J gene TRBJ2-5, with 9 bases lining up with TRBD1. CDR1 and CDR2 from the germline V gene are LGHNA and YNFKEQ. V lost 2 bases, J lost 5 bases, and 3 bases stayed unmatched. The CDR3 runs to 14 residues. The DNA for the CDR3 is TGTGCCAGCAGCCAATACGGACAGGGGGAGACCCAGTACTTC. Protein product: CASSQYGQGETQYF.

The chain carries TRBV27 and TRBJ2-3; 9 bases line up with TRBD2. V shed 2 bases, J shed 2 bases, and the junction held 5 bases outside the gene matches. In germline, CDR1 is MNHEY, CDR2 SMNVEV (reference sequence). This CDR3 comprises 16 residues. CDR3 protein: CASSLRLAAVTDTQYF. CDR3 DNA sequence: TGTGCCAGCAGTTTACGACTAGCGGCTGTCACAGATACGCAGTATTTT.

DNA of the CDR3: TGTGCCAGCAGCTTGGACAGGGGGTACACTGAAGCTTTCTTT. Amino acid sequence: CASSLDRGYTEAFF. The rearrangement links TRBV5-6 to TRBJ1-1; 8 bases are shared with TRBD1. The CDR3 is 14 residues long. In germline, CDR1 is SGHDT, CDR2 YYEEEE. V dropped 0 bases and J dropped 3; count of bases not matched to a gene: 1.

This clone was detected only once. The CDR3 nucleotides read TGCGCCAGCGCGGAAGTCGAGGCCTACAATGAGCAGTTCTTC. As protein: CASAEVEAYNEQFF. The chain carries TRBV23-1 and TRBJ2-1; D remains ambiguous. Being an ORF, TRBV23-1 has a function that is uncertain. This CDR3 is 14 amino acids long. V lost 8 bases to trimming and J lost 2 bases, with 13 bases between them.